The clone carrying this T cell receptor (beta chain) showed up just a few times. Its specificity is unknown. V lost 6 bases to trimming and J lost 5 bases, with 19 bases between them. CDR1 is MNHEY, CDR2 SVGEGT, per germline. CDR3 length: 15 amino acids. The data were taken from a study of CD8 T cells in ankylosing spondylitis. Notes on the study in general: For ankylosing spondylitis blood, a TCR beta motif of under ten highly homologous variants appeared characteristic.

Libraries for TCR beta were made by quantitative 5'-RACE with molecular barcodes. TCRdb reprocessed the 5' RACE reads with MiXCR, giving one entry per CDR3 protein. This sample yields hundreds of thousands of distinct CDR3 sequences, of which about 10% are seen a single time; roughly 0.51% belongs to the top ten. The receptor's source is a male donor with ankylosing spondylitis. The chain uses TRBV6-2 or TRBV6-3 and TRBJ2-5; a weak D match, TRBD2 (5 bases). The sample taken for sequencing was blood, either unsorted or a sorted T cell fraction (not recorded which). CDR3 in amino acids: CASSHLDFPRETQYF. As DNA, the CDR3 is TGTGCCAGCAGCCACCTGGACTTCCCCCGGGAGACCCAGTACTTC.